This TCR beta chain was obtained from a study of post-analysis software for immune sequencing data (dated by TCRdb to about 2015). Regarding the research as a whole: The recorded disease courses included relapsing-remitting, secondary progressive and progressive-relapsing multiple sclerosis, and some patients had no subtype annotation. A subset of samples was prepared in parallel using single-end sample barcoding, then pooled and co-amplified after Illumina adapter ligation. Patient repertoires were compared against roughly 12 previously published healthy control repertoires from donors aged roughly 6 to 26 years. Summary of the overall study and its limitations: Significantly lower normalized Chao1 diversity was found in multiple sclerosis patients than in controls, suggesting substantial peripheral T-cell clonal expansion. About five TRBV segments, including TRBV5-6, TRBV5-1 and TRBV20-1, were significantly more frequent in patients than controls. Direct clustering with F measure revealed strong co-clustering of samples prepared in the same batch, which led to a batch-effect correction. The multiple sclerosis patient group was slightly younger than the control group.

Libraries were made using PCR. The sequencer listed for this sample is Illumina HiSeq 2500. Unique molecular identifiers were incorporated into TCR beta cDNA libraries to reduce PCR and sequencing biases. Every 1 to 10 million input T cells yielded approximately 500,000 cDNA molecules, meaning each molecule approximated one T cell. The same protocol used for the earlier healthy control dataset was applied to prepare and sequence the patient libraries. Samples belonging to the same batch were prepared together, multiplexed and sequenced on a shared HiSeq lane. Under the source paper's analysis protocol: Raw barcoded reads were processed with MIGEC, and single-read molecular identifier groups were discarded before consensus assembly and CDR3 extraction. Clonotype tables were post-analysed with VDJtools, normalizing diversity by down-sampling all datasets to the smallest sample size. Repertoire overlap clustering matched CDR3 amino acid but not nucleotide sequences to correct batch-related cross-sample contamination. Using fastp trimming at Q25 and MiXCR clonotype assembly, TCRdb reanalyzed the public sequencing data and kept in-frame beta chains. Every entry covers one CDR3 protein and lists the most common genes and DNA from its rows. V and J calls and clone size were set by TCRdb, not the authors. The sample table records about 540,000 distinct CDR3 sequences; approximately 34% of these occur just once. The ten top clones hold 4.5% to 7.5% of the sample.

The CDR3 holds 16 amino acids from the cysteine to the phenylalanine. Only the CDR3 part of the read is kept: 48 bases, read in frame from the first base. V loses 0 bases, J loses 0 bases, and the germline ends lie 11 bases apart. CDR1 is given as SGHDT and CDR2 as YYEEEE, both from the germline V gene. For this clonotype: The antigen this receptor binds is unknown. No clone much larger than this one lies a single base away; base qualities are absent.

To demonstrate the VDJtools post-analysis software, the study profiled TCR beta repertoires from the peripheral blood of around 13 young patients with multiple sclerosis. Multiple sclerosis patients were children and adolescents aged roughly 6 to 16 years. Sequencing input: blood. The receptor comes from a girl younger than 18 with multiple sclerosis. The rearranged chain carries TRBV5-6 and TRBJ2-3; the D gene is possibly TRBD1, with 7 bases matching. The CDR3 protein: CASSLGQGLSTDTQYF. The sequence in DNA is TGTGCCAGCAGCTTGGGACAGGGACTTAGCACAGATACGCAGTATTTT.